A selection of T cell receptor beta chains follows, all from one sample in a study of blood T cells in healthy people across ages. TCRdb independently ran MiXCR on the 5' RACE reads; one entry per CDR3 protein. The sample includes roughly 1,300,000 distinct CDR3 sequences, approximately 59% of them seen just once. Sequenced material: blood. All receptors derive from a man aged 18 to 29 in good health. Both conserved end residues are part of each CDR3. The D gene is left open where the match is weak. Size is stated for part of the rows, as once, few or many counts, or as a class when the clone is expanded.

NA	TRBV6-6	TRBJ2-7	NA	CASSYSISGSYEQYF	TGTGCCAGCAGTTACTCGATATCTGGGAGCTACGAGCAGTACTTC
NA	TRBV6-5	TRBJ2-4	NA	CASSYSISRSKNIQYF	TGTGCCAGCAGTTACTCGATCAGTCGTTCCAAAAACATTCAGTACTTC
NA	TRBV3-1	TRBJ2-7	TRBD2	CASSQGLAGHYEQYF	TGTGCCAGCAGCCAGGGACTAGCGGGACACTACGAGCAGTACTTC
NA	TRBV20-1	TRBJ2-1	TRBD2	CSAPRTSGYNEQFF	TGCAGTGCGCCGAGGACTAGCGGATACAATGAGCAGTTCTTC
NA	TRBV18	TRBJ2-1	TRBD2	CASSPPQLAGVYEQFF	TGTGCCAGCTCACCACCGCAACTAGCGGGAGTCTATGAGCAGTTCTTC
NA	TRBV5-1	TRBJ2-4	NA	CASSNMHEEQYF	TGCGCCAGCAGCAACATGCACGAGGAGCAGTACTTC
NA	TRBV20-1	TRBJ2-3	NA	CSARDGGLSTDTQYF	TGCAGTGCTAGAGATGGTGGGCTAAGCACAGATACGCAGTATTTT
NA	TRBV6-4	TRBJ2-1	TRBD2	CASSELAGQYNEQFF	TGTGCCAGCAGTGAACTAGCGGGACAATACAATGAGCAGTTCTTC
few	TRBV4-1	TRBJ1-2	TRBD1	CASSQWLGQGDSGYTF	TGCGCCAGCAGCCAATGGCTGGGACAGGGGGACTCTGGCTACACCTTC
once	TRBV7-2	TRBJ1-2	TRBD1	CASSLVLDRGYGYTF	TGTGCCAGCAGCTTAGTTCTGGACAGGGGTTACGGCTACACCTTC
NA	TRBV10-3	TRBJ2-3	NA	CAVSESTGKVTDTQYF	TGTGCCGTCAGTGAGAGTACAGGGAAGGTCACAGATACGCAGTATTTT
few	TRBV29-1	TRBJ2-3	TRBD2	CSVGSGGTTDTQYF	TGCAGCGTTGGGAGCGGGGGGACTACAGATACGCAGTATTTT
NA	TRBV29-1	TRBJ2-1	NA	CSDTQGGTYNEQFF	TGCAGCGACACCCAGGGTGGCACCTACAATGAGCAGTTCTTC
few	TRBV6-5	TRBJ2-7	TRBD2	CASSPLAGRTYEQYF	TGTGCCAGCAGCCCACTAGCGGGGAGAACCTACGAGCAGTACTTC
NA	TRBV27	TRBJ2-5	TRBD2	CASSLIDSGVETQYF	TGTGCCAGCAGTTTAATAGATAGCGGGGTCGAGACCCAGTACTTC
NA	TRBV6-5	TRBJ1-4	NA	CASSYSLTVEKLFF	TGTGCCAGCAGTTACTCGTTGACAGTTGAAAAACTGTTTTTT
NA	TRBV5-1	TRBJ2-7	TRBD2	CASSLASAGGSYEQYF	TGCGCCAGCAGCTTGGCCAGCGCGGGAGGTTCCTACGAGCAGTACTTC
few	TRBV6-2/TRBV6-3	TRBJ1-4	NA	CASKRQINEKLFF	TGTGCCAGCAAGAGACAGATAAATGAAAAACTGTTTTTT
few	TRBV20-1	TRBJ2-1	NA	CSRGQSSYNEQFF	TGCAGTAGAGGACAGAGCTCCTACAATGAGCAGTTCTTC
NA	TRBV10-3	TRBJ2-1	TRBD2	CAISGGLAGVDEQFF	TGTGCCATCAGTGGGGGACTAGCGGGAGTCGATGAGCAGTTCTTC
few	TRBV15	TRBJ2-4	NA	CATSTEENIQYF	TGTGCCACCAGCACAGAGGAAAACATTCAGTACTTC
NA	TRBV20-1	TRBJ2-7	NA	CSATSLGGYYEQYF	TGCAGTGCTACTAGCCTCGGAGGATACTACGAGCAGTACTTC
NA	TRBV20-1	TRBJ2-7	NA	CSANLDDRNYEQYF	TGCAGTGCTAACCTTGACGACAGGAACTACGAGCAGTACTTC
NA	TRBV7-2	TRBJ2-5	TRBD2	CASSTPLTSGGAVRETQYF	TGTGCCAGCAGCACACCACTGACTAGCGGGGGGGCCGTTAGGGAGACCCAGTACTTC
NA	TRBV12-3/TRBV12-4	TRBJ2-1	NA	CASTPGLGNEQFF	TGTGCCAGCACACCGGGCCTTGGCAATGAGCAGTTCTTC
NA	TRBV28	TRBJ1-1	NA	CASSPFDPGTEAFF	TGTGCCAGCAGCCCTTTCGACCCAGGTACTGAAGCTTTCTTT
few	TRBV4-1	TRBJ2-7	NA	CASSQVPPQDYPSYEQYF	TGCGCCAGCAGCCAAGTCCCGCCCCAGGACTACCCCTCCTACGAGCAGTACTTC
few	TRBV29-1	TRBJ2-2	TRBD1	CSVGQGEAGELFF	TGCAGCGTTGGACAGGGGGAGGCCGGGGAGCTGTTTTTT
NA	TRBV5-1	TRBJ2-1	TRBD1	CASSFPRQGTYNEQFF	TGCGCCAGCAGCTTTCCCCGACAGGGAACTTACAATGAGCAGTTCTTC
NA	TRBV15	TRBJ2-4	NA	CATSRTDSQNIQYF	TGTGCCACCAGCAGAACAGACTCTCAAAACATTCAGTACTTC
NA	TRBV7-2	TRBJ1-2	NA	CASIDSHRIGYGYTF	TGTGCCAGCATCGATTCTCACAGGATCGGCTATGGCTACACCTTC
NA	TRBV5-1	TRBJ2-1	NA	CASSQKGGTNEQFF	TGCGCCAGCAGCCAAAAGGGGGGTACGAATGAGCAGTTCTTC